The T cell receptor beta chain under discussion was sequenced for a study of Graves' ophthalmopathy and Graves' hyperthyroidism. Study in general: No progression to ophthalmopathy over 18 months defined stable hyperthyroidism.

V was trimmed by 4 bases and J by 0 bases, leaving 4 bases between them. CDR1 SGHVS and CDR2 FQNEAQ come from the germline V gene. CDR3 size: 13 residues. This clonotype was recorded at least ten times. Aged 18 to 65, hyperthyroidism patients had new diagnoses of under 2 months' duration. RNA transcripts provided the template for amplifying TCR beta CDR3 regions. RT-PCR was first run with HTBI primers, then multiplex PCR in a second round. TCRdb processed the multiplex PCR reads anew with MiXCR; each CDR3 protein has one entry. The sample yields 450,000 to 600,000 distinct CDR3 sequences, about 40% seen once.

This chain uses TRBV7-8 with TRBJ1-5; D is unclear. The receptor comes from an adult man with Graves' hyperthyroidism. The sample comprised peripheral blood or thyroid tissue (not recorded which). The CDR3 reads CASSSRSNQPQHF. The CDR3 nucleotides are TGTGCCAGCAGCTCCCGTAGCAATCAGCCCCAGCATTTT.